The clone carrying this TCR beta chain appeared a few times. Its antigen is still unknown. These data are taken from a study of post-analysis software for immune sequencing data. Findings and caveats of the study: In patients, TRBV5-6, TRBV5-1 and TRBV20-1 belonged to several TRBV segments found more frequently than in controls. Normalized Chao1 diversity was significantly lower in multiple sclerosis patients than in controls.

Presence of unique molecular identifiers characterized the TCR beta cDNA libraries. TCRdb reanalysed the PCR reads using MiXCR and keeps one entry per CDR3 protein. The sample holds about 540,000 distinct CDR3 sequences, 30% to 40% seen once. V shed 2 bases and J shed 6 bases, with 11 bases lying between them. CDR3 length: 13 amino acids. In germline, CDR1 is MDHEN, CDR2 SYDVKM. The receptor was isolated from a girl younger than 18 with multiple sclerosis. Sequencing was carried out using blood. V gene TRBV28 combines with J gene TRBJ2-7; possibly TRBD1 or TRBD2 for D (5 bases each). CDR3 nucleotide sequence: TGTGCCAGCAGTTTACGGGCAGGGAGCGAGCAGTACTTC. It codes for CASSLRAGSEQYF. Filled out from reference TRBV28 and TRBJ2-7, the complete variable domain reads DVKVTQSSRYLVKRTGEKVFLECVQDMDHENMFWYRQDPGLGLRLIYFSYDVKMKEKGDIPEGYSVSREKKERFSLILESASTNQTSMYLCASSLRAGSEQYFGPGTRLTVT.